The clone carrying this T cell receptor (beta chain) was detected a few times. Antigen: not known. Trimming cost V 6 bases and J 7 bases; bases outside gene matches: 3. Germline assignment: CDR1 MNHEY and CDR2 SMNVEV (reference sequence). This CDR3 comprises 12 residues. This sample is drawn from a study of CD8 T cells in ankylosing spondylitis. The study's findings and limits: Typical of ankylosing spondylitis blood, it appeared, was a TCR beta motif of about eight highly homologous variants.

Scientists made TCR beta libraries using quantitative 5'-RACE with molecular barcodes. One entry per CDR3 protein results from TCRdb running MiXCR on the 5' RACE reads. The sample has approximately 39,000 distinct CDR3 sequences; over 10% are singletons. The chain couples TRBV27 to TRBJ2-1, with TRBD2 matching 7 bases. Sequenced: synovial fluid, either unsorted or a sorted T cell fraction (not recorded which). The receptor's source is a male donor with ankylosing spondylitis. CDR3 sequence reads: CASRLGGNEQFF. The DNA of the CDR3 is TGTGCCAGCAGGTTGGGGGGGAATGAGCAGTTCTTC.